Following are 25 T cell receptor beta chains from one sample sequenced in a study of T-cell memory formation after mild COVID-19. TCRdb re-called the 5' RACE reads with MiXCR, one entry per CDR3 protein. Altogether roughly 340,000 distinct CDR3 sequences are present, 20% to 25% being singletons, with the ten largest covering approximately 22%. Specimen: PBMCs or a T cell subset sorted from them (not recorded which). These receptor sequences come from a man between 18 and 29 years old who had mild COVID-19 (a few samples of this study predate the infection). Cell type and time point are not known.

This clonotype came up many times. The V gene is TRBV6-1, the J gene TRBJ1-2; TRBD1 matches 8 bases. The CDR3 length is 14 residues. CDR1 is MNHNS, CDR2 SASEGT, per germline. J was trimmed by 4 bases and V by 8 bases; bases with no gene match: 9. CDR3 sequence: CASHVGTGPYGYTF. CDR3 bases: TGTGCCAGCCACGTGGGGACAGGCCCCTATGGCTACACCTTC.

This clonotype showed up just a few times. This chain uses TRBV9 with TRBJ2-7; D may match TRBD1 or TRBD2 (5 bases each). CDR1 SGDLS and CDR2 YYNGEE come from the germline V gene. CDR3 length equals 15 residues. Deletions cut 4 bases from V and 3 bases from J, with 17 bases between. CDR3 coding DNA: TGTGCCAGCAGCCTGGGAGACAGTGCCCTCTACGAGCAGTACTTC. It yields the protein CASSLGDSALYEQYF.

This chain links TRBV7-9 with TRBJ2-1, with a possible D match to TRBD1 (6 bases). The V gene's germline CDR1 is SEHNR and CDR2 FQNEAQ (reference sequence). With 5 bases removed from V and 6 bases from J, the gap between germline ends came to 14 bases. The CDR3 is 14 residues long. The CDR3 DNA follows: TGTGCCAGCAGCGGAAACAGGGCGGGCAATGAGCAGTTCTTC. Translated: CASSGNRAGNEQFF.

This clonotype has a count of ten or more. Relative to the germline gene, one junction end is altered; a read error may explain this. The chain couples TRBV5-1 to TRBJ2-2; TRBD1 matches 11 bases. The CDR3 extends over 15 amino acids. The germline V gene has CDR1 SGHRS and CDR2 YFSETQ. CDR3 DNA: TGTGCCAGCAGCCCCGGGACAGGGGGGACCGGGGAGCTGTTTTTT. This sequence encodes CASSPGTGGTGELFF.

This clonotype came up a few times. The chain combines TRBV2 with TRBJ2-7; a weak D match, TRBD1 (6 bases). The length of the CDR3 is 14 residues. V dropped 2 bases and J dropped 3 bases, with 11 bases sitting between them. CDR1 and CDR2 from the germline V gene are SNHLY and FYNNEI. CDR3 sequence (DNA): TGTGCCAGCAGTGAAAATGGGGGCCTCTACGAGCAGTACGTC. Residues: CASSENGGLYEQYV.

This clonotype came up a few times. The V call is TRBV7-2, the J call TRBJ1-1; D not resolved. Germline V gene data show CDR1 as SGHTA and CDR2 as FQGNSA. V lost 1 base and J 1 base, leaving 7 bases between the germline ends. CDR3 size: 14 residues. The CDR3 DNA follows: TGTGCCAGCAGCTTAGAACCGCAGAACACTGAAGCTTTCTTT. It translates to CASSLEPQNTEAFF.

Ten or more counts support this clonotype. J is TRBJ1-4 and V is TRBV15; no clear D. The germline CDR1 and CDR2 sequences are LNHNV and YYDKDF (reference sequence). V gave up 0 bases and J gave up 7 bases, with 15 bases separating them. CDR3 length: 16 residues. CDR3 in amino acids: CATSRDLTRLGEKLFF. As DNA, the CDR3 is TGTGCCACCAGCAGAGACCTGACCCGCCTTGGTGAAAAACTGTTTTTT.

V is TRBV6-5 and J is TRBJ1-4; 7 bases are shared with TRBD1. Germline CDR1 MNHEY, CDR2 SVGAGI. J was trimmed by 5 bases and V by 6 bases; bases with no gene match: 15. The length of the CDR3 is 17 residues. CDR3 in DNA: TGTGCCAGCAGCACTGGTCGACAGGGAAGTCCAAATGAAAAACTGTTTTTT. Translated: CASSTGRQGSPNEKLFF.

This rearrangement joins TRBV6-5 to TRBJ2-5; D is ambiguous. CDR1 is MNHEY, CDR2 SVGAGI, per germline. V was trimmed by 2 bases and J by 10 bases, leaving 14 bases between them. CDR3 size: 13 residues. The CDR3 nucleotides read TGTGCCAGCAGTTACGGTCTCCCCGAAGACCAGTACTTC. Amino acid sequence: CASSYGLPEDQYF.

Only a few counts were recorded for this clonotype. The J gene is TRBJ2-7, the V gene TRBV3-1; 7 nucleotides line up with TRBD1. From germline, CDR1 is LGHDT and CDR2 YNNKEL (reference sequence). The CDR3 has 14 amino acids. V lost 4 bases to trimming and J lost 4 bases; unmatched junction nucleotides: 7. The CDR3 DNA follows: TGTGCCAGCAGCCGCTCGGGACAGACTTACGAGCAGTACTTC. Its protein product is CASSRSGQTYEQYF.

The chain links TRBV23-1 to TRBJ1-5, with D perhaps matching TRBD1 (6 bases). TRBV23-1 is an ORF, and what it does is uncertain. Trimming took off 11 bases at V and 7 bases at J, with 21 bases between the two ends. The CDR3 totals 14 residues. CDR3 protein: CAQQQGVLKQPQHF. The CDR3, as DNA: TGCGCCCAGCAACAGGGTGTCTTGAAACAGCCCCAGCATTTT.

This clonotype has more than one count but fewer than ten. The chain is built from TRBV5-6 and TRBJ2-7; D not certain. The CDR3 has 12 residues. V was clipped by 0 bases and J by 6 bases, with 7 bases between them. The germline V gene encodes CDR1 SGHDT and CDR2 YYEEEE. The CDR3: CASSLGLAEQYF. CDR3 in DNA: TGTGCCAGCAGCTTGGGTCTGGCCGAGCAGTACTTC.

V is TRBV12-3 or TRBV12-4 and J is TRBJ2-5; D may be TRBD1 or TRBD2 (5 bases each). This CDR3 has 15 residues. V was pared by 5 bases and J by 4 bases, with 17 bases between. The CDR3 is CASSRTGTQGETQYF. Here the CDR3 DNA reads TGTGCCAGCAGTCGAACCGGGACCCAAGGAGAGACCCAGTACTTC.

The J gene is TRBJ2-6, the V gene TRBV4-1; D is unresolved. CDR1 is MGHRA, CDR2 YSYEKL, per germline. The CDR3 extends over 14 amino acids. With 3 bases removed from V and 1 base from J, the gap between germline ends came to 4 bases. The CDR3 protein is CASSHTSGANVLTF. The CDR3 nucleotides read TGCGCCAGCAGCCATACGTCTGGGGCCAACGTCCTGACTTTC.

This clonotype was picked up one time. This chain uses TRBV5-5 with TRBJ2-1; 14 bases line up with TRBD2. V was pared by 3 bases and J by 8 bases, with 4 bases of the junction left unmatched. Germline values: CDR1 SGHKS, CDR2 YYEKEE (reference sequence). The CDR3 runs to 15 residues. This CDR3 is CASSSTSGGVDEQFF. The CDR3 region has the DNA TGTGCCAGCAGCTCGACTAGCGGGGGGGTGGATGAGCAGTTCTTC.

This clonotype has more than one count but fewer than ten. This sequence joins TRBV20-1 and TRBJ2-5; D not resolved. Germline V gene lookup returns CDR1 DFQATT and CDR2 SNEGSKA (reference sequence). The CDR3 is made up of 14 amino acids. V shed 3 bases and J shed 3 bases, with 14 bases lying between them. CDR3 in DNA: TGCAGTGCTAGCGATGTCAACCCAAAAGAGACCCAGTACTTC. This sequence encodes CSASDVNPKETQYF.

CDR3 DNA sequence: TGTGCCAGCAGTAAGACTAGCGGGAGCGGCACAGATACGCAGTATTTT. The encoded protein is CASSKTSGSGTDTQYF. V usage is TRBV12-3 or TRBV12-4 and J usage is TRBJ2-3; 12 bases line up with TRBD2. This CDR3 is built from 16 residues. Unmatched junction bases numbered 4, after V lost 5 bases and J lost 1 base.

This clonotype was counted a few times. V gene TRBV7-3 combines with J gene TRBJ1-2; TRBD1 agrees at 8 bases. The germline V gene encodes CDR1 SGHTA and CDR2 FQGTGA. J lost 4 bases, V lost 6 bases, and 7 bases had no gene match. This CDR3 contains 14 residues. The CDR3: CASRVGQGPYGYTF. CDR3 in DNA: TGTGCCAGCAGAGTCGGACAGGGCCCCTATGGCTACACCTTC.

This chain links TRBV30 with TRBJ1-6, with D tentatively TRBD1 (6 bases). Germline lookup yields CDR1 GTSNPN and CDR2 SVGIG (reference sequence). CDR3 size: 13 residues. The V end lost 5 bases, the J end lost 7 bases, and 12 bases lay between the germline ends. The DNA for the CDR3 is TGTGCCTGGGCACAGGGAGTGAATTCACCCCTCCACTTT. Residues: CAWAQGVNSPLHF. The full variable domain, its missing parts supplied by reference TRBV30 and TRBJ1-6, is SQTIHQWPATLVQPVGSPLSLECTVEGTSNPNLYWYRQAAGRGLQLLFYSVGIGQISSEVPQNLSASRPQDRQFILSSKKLLLSDSGFYLCAWAQGVNSPLHFGNGTRLTVT.

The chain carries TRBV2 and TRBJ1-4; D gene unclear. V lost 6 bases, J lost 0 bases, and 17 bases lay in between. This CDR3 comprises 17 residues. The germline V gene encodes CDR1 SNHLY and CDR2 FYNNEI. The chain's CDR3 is CASSLAGSRATNEKLFF. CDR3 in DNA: TGTGCCAGCAGCCTCGCTGGATCCAGAGCAACTAATGAAAAACTGTTTTTT.

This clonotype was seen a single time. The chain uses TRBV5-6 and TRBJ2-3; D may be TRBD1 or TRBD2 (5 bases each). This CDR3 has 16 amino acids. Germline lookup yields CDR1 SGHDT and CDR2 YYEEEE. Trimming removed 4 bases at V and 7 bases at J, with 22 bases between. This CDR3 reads CASSRGPSSSWYTQYF. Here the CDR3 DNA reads TGTGCCAGCAGCCGGGGACCCAGCTCGTCCTGGTATACGCAGTATTTT.

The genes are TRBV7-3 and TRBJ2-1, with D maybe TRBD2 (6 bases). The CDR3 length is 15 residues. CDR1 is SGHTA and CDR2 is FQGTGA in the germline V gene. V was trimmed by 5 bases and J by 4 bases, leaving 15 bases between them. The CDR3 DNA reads TGTGCCAGCAGCCTCACCCCGGGAGTATACAATGAGCAGTTCTTC. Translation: CASSLTPGVYNEQFF.

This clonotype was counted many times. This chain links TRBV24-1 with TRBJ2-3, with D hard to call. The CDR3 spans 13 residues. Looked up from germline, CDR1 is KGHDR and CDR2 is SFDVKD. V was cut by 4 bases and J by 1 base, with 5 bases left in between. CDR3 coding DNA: TGTGCCACCAGTGAGCCGGGCACAGATACGCAGTATTTT. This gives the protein CATSEPGTDTQYF.

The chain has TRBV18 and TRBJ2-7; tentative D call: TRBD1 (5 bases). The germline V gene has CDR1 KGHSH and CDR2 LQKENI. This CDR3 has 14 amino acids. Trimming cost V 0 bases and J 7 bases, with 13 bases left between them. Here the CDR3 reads CASSPPSGWREQYV. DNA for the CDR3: TGTGCCAGCTCACCACCGTCAGGGTGGAGAGAGCAGTACGTC.

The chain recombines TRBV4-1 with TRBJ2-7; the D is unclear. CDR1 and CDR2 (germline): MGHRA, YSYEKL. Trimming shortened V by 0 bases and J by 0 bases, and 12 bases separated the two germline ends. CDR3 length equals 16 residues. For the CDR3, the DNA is TGCGCCAGCAGCCAAGAGGGCAGGTTTCCCTCCTACGAGCAGTACTTC. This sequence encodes CASSQEGRFPSYEQYF.